This passage covers 12 T cell receptor beta chains from one sample sequenced in a study of Graves' ophthalmopathy and Graves' hyperthyroidism. RNA transcripts were the template, and TCR beta CDR3 regions were amplified from them. Second-round multiplex PCR came after a first-round RT-PCR that employed HTBI primers. A single record per CDR3 protein comes from TCRdb applying MiXCR to the multiplex PCR reads. The sample shows about 620,000 distinct CDR3 sequences, around a fifth of them seen only once. Sequenced material: peripheral blood. These receptors were taken from a woman in her late teens or twenties with stable Graves' hyperthyroidism. Some clones in this sample may be carry-over from other donors' samples.

This clonotype was picked up many times. The V and J genes are TRBV9 and TRBJ2-5; weak D call: TRBD1 (5 bases). The ends were cut back, 0 bases at V and 5 bases at J, with 11 bases in the middle. CDR1 and CDR2 (germline): SGDLS, YYNGEE. CDR3 length: 14 residues. As DNA, the CDR3 is TGTGCCAGCAGCGTAGTGGCGTCAGGGGAGACCCAGTACTTC. Protein: CASSVVASGETQYF.

This clonotype was recorded a few times. The V and J genes are TRBV15 and TRBJ2-2; a possible D gene is TRBD2 (5 bases). CDR3 length equals 14 residues. Germline CDR1 LNHNV, CDR2 YYDKDF (reference sequence). V was cut by 3 bases and J by 4 bases, with 9 bases left in between. The CDR3 DNA is TGTGCCACCAGCAGGGGAGACTGCACCGGGGAGCTGTTTTTT. Protein sequence: CATSRGDCTGELFF.

This clonotype was counted at least ten times. The rearrangement links TRBV30 to TRBJ1-2; D remains unclear. This CDR3 has 11 residues. The V gene's germline CDR1 is GTSNPN and CDR2 SVGIG (reference sequence). V was clipped by 0 bases and J by 7 bases, with 6 bases between them. For the CDR3, the DNA is TGTGCCTGGAGTGTACGACTTGGCTACACCTTC. Amino acid sequence: CAWSVRLGYTF.

This clonotype has at least ten counts. V is TRBV10-3 and J is TRBJ1-5; perhaps TRBD1 as D (5 bases). The V gene's germline CDR1 is ENHRY and CDR2 SYGVKD. Trimming stripped 0 bases from V and 1 base from J, with 13 bases between. The CDR3 consists of 17 residues. The CDR3 coding sequence is TGTGCCATCAGTGAGTCCCAGGGAACCATAAGCAATCAGCCCCAGCATTTT. It specifies CAISESQGTISNQPQHF.

This clonotype was counted many times. This rearrangement joins TRBV2 to TRBJ2-7; 12 nucleotides line up with TRBD2. Germline V lookup: CDR1 SNHLY, CDR2 FYNNEI. The CDR3 totals 18 residues. V shed 3 bases and J 1 base; nucleotides not matched to a gene: 10. The CDR3 DNA is TGTGCCAGCAGTGAGTGGCTAGCGGGAGGGCCGGGATCCTACGAGCAGTACTTC. Its protein product is CASSEWLAGGPGSYEQYF.

This clonotype was seen more than once but under ten times. The chain is built from TRBV4-1 and TRBJ2-7, with a possible D match to TRBD2 (7 bases). Per the germline V gene, CDR1 is MGHRA and CDR2 is YSYEKL. V was trimmed by 4 bases and J by 5 bases, leaving 27 bases between them. There are 18 residues in the CDR3. The CDR3 DNA is TGCGCCAGCAGCCTTACAAGAGGAGTTGGGGGGGCTTCCCACGAGCAGTACTTC. Amino acids: CASSLTRGVGGASHEQYF.

The table lists this clonotype with a few counts. The rearrangement links TRBV30 to TRBJ2-1, with a weak D call TRBD2 (6 bases). V lost 3 bases and J 2 bases, leaving 8 bases between the germline ends. The CDR3 has 13 amino acids. From germline, CDR1 is GTSNPN and CDR2 SVGIG (reference sequence). The CDR3 DNA follows: TGTGCCTGGAGGGGACTCCCCTACAATGAGCAGTTCTTC. This encodes CAWRGLPYNEQFF.

This clonotype was seen many times. DNA for the CDR3: TGTGCCAGCAGGGGCGGGGGCACCGCGGTGGGGGCTTTCTTT. This encodes CASRGGGTAVGAFF. This sequence joins TRBV28 and TRBJ1-1, with D possibly TRBD1 on 6 matching bases. There are 14 residues in the CDR3. Trimming removed 6 bases at V and 11 bases at J, with 22 bases between. CDR1 MDHEN and CDR2 SYDVKM come from the germline V gene. The whole variable domain, filled in from reference TRBV28 and TRBJ1-1, reads DVKVTQSSRYLVKRTGEKVFLECVQDMDHENMFWYRQDPGLGLRLIYFSYDVKMKEKGDIPEGYSVSREKKERFSLILESASTNQTSMYLCASRGGGTAVGAFFGQGTRLTVV.

This clonotype was recorded at least ten times. The chain employs TRBV30 and TRBJ1-1; D is unclear. The CDR3 extends over 11 amino acids. V was pared by 1 base and J by 3 bases, with 3 bases between. From germline, CDR1 is GTSNPN and CDR2 SVGIG (reference sequence). The CDR3 DNA reads as TGTGCCTGGAGTGCGGACACTGAAGCTTTCTTT. Translation gives CAWSADTEAFF.

The chain employs TRBV6-2 or TRBV6-3 and TRBJ2-7; 11 bases are shared with TRBD2. This CDR3 contains 13 residues. Losses at the gene ends were 9 bases for V and 4 bases for J; bases not matched to a gene: 5. CDR1 and CDR2 (germline): MNHEY, SVGEGT. CDR3 amino acids: CASVGLAVYEQYF. In nucleotides, the CDR3 is TGTGCCAGTGTGGGACTAGCGGTATACGAGCAGTACTTC.

As regards this clonotype: Just one base apart from a much larger clone, this may be a read error. The chain employs TRBV6-2 or TRBV6-3 and TRBJ2-7, with 8 bases matching TRBD2. CDR1 is MNHEY and CDR2 is SVGEGT in the germline V gene. Germline trimming cut 7 bases from V and 2 bases from J; bases unmatched to any gene: 1. The CDR3 contains 12 residues. The CDR3 loop is CASTGGAYEQYF. The DNA for the CDR3 is TGTGCCAGCACCGGGGGGGCCTACGAGCAGTACTTC.

To note about this clonotype: The germline gene is not matched at one end of the junction; a read error may be the cause. The chain couples TRBV20-1 to TRBJ1-1; D remains ambiguous. The V gene's germline CDR1 is DFQATT and CDR2 SNEGSKA (reference sequence). The CDR3 is 12 residues long. CDR3: CSARLSSTEASF. The CDR3 nucleotides are TGCAGTGCTAGGCTTTCGAGCACTGAAGCTTCCTTT.